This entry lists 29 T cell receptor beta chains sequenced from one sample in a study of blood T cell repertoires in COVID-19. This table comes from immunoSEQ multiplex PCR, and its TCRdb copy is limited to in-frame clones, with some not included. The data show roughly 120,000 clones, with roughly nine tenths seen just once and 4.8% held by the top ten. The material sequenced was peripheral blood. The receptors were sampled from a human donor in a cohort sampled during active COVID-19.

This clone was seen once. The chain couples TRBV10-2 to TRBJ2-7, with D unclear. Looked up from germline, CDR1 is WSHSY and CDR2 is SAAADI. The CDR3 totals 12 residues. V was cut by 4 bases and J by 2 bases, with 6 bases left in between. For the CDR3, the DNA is TGCGCCAGCAGTGTAAACACCTACGAGCAGTACTTC. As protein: CASSVNTYEQYF.

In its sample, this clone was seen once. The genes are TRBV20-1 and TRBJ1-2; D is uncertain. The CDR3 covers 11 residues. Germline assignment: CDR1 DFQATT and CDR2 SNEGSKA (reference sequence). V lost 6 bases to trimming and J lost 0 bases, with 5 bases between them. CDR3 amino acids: CSALPNYGYTF. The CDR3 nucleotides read TGCAGTGCCCTCCCTAACTATGGCTACACCTTC.

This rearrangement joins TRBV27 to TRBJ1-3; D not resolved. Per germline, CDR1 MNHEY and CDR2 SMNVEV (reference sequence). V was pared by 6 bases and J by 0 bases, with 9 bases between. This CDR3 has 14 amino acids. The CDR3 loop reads CASRANPSGNTIYF. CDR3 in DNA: TGTGCCAGCAGGGCCAATCCCTCTGGAAACACCATATATTTT.

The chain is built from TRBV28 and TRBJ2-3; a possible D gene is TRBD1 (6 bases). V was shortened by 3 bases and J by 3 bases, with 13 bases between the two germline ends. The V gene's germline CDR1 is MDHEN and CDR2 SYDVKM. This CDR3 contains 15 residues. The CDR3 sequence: CASSFLGRGTDTQYF. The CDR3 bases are TGTGCCAGCAGTTTTTTGGGCAGGGGAACAGATACGCAGTATTTT.

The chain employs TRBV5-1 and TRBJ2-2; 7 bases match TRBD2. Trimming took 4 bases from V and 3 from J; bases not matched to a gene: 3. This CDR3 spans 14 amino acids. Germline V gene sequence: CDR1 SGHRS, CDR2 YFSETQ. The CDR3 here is CASSMLADTGELFF. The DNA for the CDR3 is TGCGCCAGCAGCATGCTAGCGGACACCGGGGAGCTGTTTTTT.

The CDR3 loop is CASSVTGTGELFF. The CDR3 DNA is TGTGCCAGCAGTGTAACAGGGACCGGGGAGCTGTTTTTT. The chain uses TRBV6-4 and TRBJ2-2; D is possibly TRBD1 (6 bases). Per germline, CDR1 MRHNA and CDR2 SNTAGT. There are 13 residues in the CDR3. The germline V and J ends were trimmed by 4 bases and 5 bases, with 8 bases remaining between them.

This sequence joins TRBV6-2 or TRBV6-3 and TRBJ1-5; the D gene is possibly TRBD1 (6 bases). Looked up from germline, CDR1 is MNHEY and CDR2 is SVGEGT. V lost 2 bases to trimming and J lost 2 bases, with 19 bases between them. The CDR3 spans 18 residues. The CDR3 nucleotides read TGTGCCAGCAGTTACATTAGTCGGGGGGGGCGGCGCAATCAGCCCCAGCATTTT. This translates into CASSYISRGGRRNQPQHF.

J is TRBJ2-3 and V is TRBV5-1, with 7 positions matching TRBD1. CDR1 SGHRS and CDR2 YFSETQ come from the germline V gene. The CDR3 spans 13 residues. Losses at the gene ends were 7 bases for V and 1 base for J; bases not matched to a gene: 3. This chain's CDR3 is CASLGQGTDTQYF. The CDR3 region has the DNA TGCGCCAGCTTAGGACAGGGCACAGATACGCAGTATTTT.

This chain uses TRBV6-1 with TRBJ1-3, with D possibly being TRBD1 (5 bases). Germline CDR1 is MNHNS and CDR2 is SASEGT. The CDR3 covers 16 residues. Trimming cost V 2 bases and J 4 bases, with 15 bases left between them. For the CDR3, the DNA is TGTGCCAGCAGTGAATCGGGAGGGGTTGCGGGAAACACCATATATTTT. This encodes CASSESGGVAGNTIYF.

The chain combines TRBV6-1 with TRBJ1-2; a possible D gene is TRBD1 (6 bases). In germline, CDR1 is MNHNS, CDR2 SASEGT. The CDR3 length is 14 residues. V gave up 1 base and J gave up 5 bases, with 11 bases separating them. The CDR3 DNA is TGTGCCAGCAGTGAAGGGACAGCCGTATATGGCTACACCTTC. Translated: CASSEGTAVYGYTF.

The CDR3 nucleotides read TGTGCCAGCAGCCGCAACCGTGGGGACAGGGGCCCAACTAATGAAAAACTGTTTTTT. This translates into CASSRNRGDRGPTNEKLFF. The J gene is TRBJ1-4, the V gene TRBV11-3; TRBD1 aligns across 10 bases. This CDR3 is built from 19 residues. The germline V gene has CDR1 SGHNT and CDR2 YENEEA. J was trimmed by 0 bases and V by 5 bases; bases with no gene match: 12. Full variable domain (rest looked up from reference TRBV11-3 and TRBJ1-4): EAGVVQSPRYKIIEKKQPVAFWCNPISGHNTLYWYLQNLGQGPELLIRYENEEAVDDSQLPKDRFSAERLKGVDSTLKIQPAELGDSAVYLCASSRNRGDRGPTNEKLFFGSGTQLSVL.

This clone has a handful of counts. CDR3 DNA sequence: TGTGCCAGCAGCTCGCCCGCGGGGGATACGCAGTATTTT. This gives the protein CASSSPAGDTQYF. The J gene is TRBJ2-3, the V gene TRBV7-3; a possible D gene is TRBD2 (6 bases). The CDR3 is 13 amino acids. Germline values: CDR1 SGHTA, CDR2 FQGTGA. V shed 4 bases and J shed 6 bases, with 11 bases lying between them.

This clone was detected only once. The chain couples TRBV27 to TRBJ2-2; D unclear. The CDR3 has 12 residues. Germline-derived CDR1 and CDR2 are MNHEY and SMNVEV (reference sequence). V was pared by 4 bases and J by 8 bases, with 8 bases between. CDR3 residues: CASSSVFGELFF. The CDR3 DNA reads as TGTGCCAGCAGTTCGGTATTTGGGGAGCTGTTTTTT.

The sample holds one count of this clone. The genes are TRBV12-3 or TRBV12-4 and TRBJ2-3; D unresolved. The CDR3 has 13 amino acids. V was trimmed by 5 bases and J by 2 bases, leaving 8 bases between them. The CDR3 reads CASSRLDTDTQYF. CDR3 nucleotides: TGTGCCAGCAGTCGGCTAGACACAGATACGCAGTATTTT.

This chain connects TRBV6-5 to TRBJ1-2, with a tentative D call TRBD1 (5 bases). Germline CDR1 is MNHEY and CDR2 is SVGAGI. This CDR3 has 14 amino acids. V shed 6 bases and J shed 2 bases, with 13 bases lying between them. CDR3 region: CASRGRGHNYGYTF. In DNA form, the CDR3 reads TGTGCCAGCAGGGGTAGAGGACACAACTATGGCTACACCTTC.

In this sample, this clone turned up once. The CDR3 region is CASSFGLAGSDEQYF. CDR3 sequence (DNA): TGTGCCAGCAGTTTCGGACTAGCGGGGTCCGACGAGCAGTACTTC. This sequence joins TRBV2 and TRBJ2-7; TRBD2 aligns across 12 bases. The CDR3 has 15 amino acids. The ends lost 5 bases at V and 5 bases at J; junction bases unmatched: 7. CDR1 and CDR2 (germline): SNHLY, FYNNEI. The full variable domain, rest sourced from reference TRBV2 and TRBJ2-7, is EPEVTQTPSHQVTQMGQEVILRCVPISNHLYFYWYRQILGQKVEFLVSFYNNEISEKSEIFDDQFSVERPDGSNFTLKIRSTKLEDSAMYFCASSFGLAGSDEQYFGPGTRLTVT.

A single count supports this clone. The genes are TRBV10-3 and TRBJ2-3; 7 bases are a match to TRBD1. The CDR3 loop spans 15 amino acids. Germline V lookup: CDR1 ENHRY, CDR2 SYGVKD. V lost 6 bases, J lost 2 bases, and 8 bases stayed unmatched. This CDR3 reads CAIRTGTALTDTQYF. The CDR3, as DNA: TGTGCCATCAGGACCGGGACAGCCCTCACAGATACGCAGTATTTT.

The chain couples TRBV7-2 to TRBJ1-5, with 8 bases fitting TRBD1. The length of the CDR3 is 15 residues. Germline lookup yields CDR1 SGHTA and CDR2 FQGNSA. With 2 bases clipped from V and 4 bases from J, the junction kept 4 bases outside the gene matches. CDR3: CASSLQQGGNQPQHF. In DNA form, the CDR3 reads TGTGCCAGCAGCTTACAACAGGGGGGGAATCAGCCCCAGCATTTT.

This CDR3 is CASSRDRPEQYF. In DNA, the CDR3 is TGTGCCAGCAGCCGAGACAGGCCTGAGCAGTACTTC. The V gene is TRBV11-2, the J gene TRBJ2-7; D is possibly TRBD1 (6 bases). The CDR3 has 12 residues. Germline V gene lookup returns CDR1 SGHAT and CDR2 FQNNGV. Trimming pared 5 bases from V and 7 bases from J, leaving 12 bases between.

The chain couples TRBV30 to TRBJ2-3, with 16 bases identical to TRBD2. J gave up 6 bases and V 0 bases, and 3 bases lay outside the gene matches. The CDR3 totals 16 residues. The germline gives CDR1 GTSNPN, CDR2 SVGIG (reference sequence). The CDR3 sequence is CAWSVGLAGGQDTQYF. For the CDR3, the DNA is TGTGCCTGGAGTGTGGGACTAGCGGGGGGGCAGGATACGCAGTATTTT.

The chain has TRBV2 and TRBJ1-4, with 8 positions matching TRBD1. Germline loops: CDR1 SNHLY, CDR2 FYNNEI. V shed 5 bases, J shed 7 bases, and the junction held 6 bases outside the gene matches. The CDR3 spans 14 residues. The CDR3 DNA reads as TGTGCCAGCAGTCAGGACAGGGAGGCTGAAAAACTGTTTTTT. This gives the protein CASSQDREAEKLFF.

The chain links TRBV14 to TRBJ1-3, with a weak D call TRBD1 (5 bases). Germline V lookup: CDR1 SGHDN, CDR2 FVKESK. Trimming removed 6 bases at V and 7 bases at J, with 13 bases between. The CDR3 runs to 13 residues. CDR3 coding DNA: TGTGCCAGCAGTGGACACTTCGGGAACACCATATATTTT. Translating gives CASSGHFGNTIYF. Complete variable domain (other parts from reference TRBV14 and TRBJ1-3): EAGVTQFPSHSVIEKGQTVTLRCDPISGHDNLYWYRRVMGKEIKFLLHFVKESKQDESGMPNNRFLAERTGGTYSTLKVQPAELEDSGVYFCASSGHFGNTIYFGEGSWLTVV.

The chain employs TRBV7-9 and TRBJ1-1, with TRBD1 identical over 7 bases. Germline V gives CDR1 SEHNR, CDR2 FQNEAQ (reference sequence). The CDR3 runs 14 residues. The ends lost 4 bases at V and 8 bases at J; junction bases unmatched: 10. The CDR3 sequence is CASSSVDRAPEAFF. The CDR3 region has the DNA TGTGCCAGCAGCTCTGTTGACAGGGCACCGGAAGCTTTCTTT.

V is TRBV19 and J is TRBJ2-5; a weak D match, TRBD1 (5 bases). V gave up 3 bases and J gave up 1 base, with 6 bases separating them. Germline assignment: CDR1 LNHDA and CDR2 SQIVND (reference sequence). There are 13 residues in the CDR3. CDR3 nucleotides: TGTGCCAGTAGTATGACAGTCCAAGAGACCCAGTACTTC. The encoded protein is CASSMTVQETQYF.

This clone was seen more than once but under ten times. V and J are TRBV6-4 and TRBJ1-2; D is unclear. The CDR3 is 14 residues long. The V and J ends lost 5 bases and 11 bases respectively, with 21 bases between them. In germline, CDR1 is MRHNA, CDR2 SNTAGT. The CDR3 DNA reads TGTGCCAGCAGTCCTGACGGCCCGTCCTTCGGGTACACCTTC. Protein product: CASSPDGPSFGYTF.

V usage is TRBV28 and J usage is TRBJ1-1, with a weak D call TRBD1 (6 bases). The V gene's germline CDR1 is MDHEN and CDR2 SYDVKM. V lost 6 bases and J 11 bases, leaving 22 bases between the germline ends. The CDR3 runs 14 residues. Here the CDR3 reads CASRLAPSGGTAFF. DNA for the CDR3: TGTGCCAGCAGACTAGCGCCTAGTGGGGGCACGGCTTTCTTT.

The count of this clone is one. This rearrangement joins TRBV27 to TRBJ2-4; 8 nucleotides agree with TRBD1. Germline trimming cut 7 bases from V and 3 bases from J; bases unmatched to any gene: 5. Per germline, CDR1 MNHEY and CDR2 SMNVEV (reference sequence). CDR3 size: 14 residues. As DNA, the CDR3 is TGTGCCAGCACACAAACAGGGGGCAAAAACATTCAGTACTTC. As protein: CASTQTGGKNIQYF.

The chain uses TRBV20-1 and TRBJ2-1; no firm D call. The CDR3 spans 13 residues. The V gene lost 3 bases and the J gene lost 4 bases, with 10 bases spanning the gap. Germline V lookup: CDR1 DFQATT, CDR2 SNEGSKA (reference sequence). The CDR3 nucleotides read TGCAGTGCTAGTCAGACTGGATACAATGAGCAGTTCTTC. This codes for CSASQTGYNEQFF.

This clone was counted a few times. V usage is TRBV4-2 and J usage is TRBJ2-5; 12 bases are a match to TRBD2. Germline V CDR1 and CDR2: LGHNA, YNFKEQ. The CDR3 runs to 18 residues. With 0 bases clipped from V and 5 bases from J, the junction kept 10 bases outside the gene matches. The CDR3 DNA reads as TGTGCCAGCAGCCAAGAACTAGCGGGAGGCCCTAATTCGGAGACCCAGTACTTC. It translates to CASSQELAGGPNSETQYF.